What follows are 7 T cell receptor beta chains derived from one specimen sequenced in a study of cytomegalovirus exposure and HLA in healthy donors. Primers for the PCR totalled 60 Vbeta and 13 Jbeta. This table comes from immunoSEQ multiplex PCR, and its TCRdb copy is limited to in-frame clones, with some not included. Here the sample spans 150,000 to 160,000 clones, around 79% being singletons. The source material was PBMCs. The origin of the receptors is a man aged 25-40 years in good health and CMV-seropositive.

The chain employs TRBV25-1 and TRBJ2-5, with 10 positions matching TRBD1. Trimming removed 8 bases from V and 5 bases from J; junction bases left unmatched: 5. From germline, CDR1 is MGHDK and CDR2 SYGVNS. The CDR3 is made up of 13 amino acids. The CDR3 bases are TGTGCCAGCGAAGACAGGGGGCGGGAGACCCAGTACTTC. This encodes CASEDRGRETQYF.

This chain links TRBV19 with TRBJ1-5; TRBD1 aligns across 8 bases. The trim removed 5 bases at V and 2 bases at J, leaving 2 bases unmatched. The germline V gene encodes CDR1 LNHDA and CDR2 SQIVND (reference sequence). The length of the CDR3 is 14 residues. This chain's CDR3 is CASSPDRGNQPQHF. In DNA form, the CDR3 reads TGTGCCAGTAGTCCGGACAGGGGCAATCAGCCCCAGCATTTT.

The genes are TRBV28 and TRBJ2-3; tentatively, D is TRBD2 (5 bases). The germline V gene encodes CDR1 MDHEN and CDR2 SYDVKM. V lost 6 bases, J lost 1 base, and 14 bases lay in between. The CDR3 is 15 amino acids. CDR3 DNA sequence: TGTGCCAGCAGCCACAGCACGCGGGGCACAGATACGCAGTATTTT. This sequence encodes CASSHSTRGTDTQYF.

This chain links TRBV6-5 with TRBJ2-5; D gene unclear. This CDR3 has 15 amino acids. Germline assignment: CDR1 MNHEY and CDR2 SVGAGI. V lost 0 bases, J lost 1 base, and 9 bases lay in between. DNA for the CDR3: TGTGCCAGCAGTTACTCGACACCAGCCCAAGAGACCCAGTACTTC. Translated, it gives CASSYSTPAQETQYF.

V is TRBV15 and J is TRBJ1-1; 7 positions match TRBD1. V lost 1 base to trimming and J lost 1 base; unmatched junction nucleotides: 3. Germline assignment: CDR1 LNHNV and CDR2 YYDKDF (reference sequence). The CDR3 is made up of 15 amino acids. The CDR3 protein is CATSRGQGENTEAFF. CDR3 coding DNA: TGTGCCACCAGCAGAGGACAGGGCGAGAACACTGAAGCTTTCTTT.

About this clone itself: A junction end diverges from the germline sequence, so it may reflect a read error. The rearrangement uses TRBV27 and TRBJ1-1; 9 positions agree with TRBD1. CDR3 length: 15 residues. Looked up from germline, CDR1 is MNHEY and CDR2 is SMNVEV (reference sequence). In nucleotides, the CDR3 is TGTGCCAGCAGTTTACAAAACCCGGGACAGGGTCCTGTATTTTTT. Translation: CASSLQNPGQGPVFF.

The DNA of the CDR3 is TGTGCCAGCAGCCTTCCTCCGGGACTAGAAATCCACAATGAGCAGTTCTTC. Encoded protein: CASSLPPGLEIHNEQFF. The chain recombines TRBV7-9 with TRBJ2-1, with 8 bases lining up with TRBD2. The ends lost 5 bases at V and 5 bases at J; junction bases unmatched: 14. Germline values: CDR1 SEHNR, CDR2 FQNEAQ (reference sequence). The CDR3 runs to 17 residues.